This T cell receptor beta chain was recorded in a study of blood T cells in healthy people across ages. The second PCR ran roughly 7 to 11 cycles with a sample-barcoded 5' primer and J-beta primers. Each cDNA molecule received a tag from a template-switch adaptor that had 12 random nucleotides. Individual samples furnished no less than 3 million CDR3-containing paired-end reads apiece. TCRdb reprocessed the 5' RACE reads with MiXCR, giving one entry per CDR3 protein. The table has around 710,000 distinct CDR3 sequences, roughly 41% seen once. Findings of the study overall: Observed TCR beta diversity per million T cells went down as age went up. This fall followed a roughly linear course with age. Unknown CMV status may confound age-related changes in expanded clones.

Concerning this clonotype itself: The target antigen is unknown.

J lost 11 bases, V lost 3 bases, and 14 bases had no gene match. The CDR3 has 15 residues. CDR1 and CDR2 (germline): SGHRS, YFSETQ. This chain links TRBV5-1 with TRBJ2-5, with 9 positions matching TRBD2. The clonotype comes from a woman in her fifties or sixties in good health. Source material: blood. CDR3 nucleotides: TGCGCCAGCAGCTCGTCCCTAGCGGGGTCGGGTGAGCAGTACTTC. Translation: CASSSSLAGSGEQYF.